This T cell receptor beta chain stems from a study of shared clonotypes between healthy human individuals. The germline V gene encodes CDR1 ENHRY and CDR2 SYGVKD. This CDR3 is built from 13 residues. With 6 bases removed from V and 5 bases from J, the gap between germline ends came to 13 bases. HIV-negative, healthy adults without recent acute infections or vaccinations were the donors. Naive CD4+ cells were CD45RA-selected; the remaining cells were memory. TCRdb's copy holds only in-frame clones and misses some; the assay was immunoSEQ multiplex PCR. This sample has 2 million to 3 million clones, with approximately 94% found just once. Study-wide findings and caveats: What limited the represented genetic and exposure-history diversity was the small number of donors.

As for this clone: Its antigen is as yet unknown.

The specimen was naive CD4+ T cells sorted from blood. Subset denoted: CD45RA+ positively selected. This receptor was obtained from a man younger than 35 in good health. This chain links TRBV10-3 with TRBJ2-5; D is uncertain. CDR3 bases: TGTGCCATCAGAGATGGTCCTGGGGAGACCCAGTACTTC. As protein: CAIRDGPGETQYF.